The clone carrying this T cell receptor beta chain was observed once. Its cognate antigen is unknown. Generated by immunoSEQ multiplex PCR, the TCRdb table keeps only in-frame clones and is missing some. The table has roughly 120,000 clones, around 84% seen once; the top ten hold approximately 7.6%. This record belongs to a study of T cell responses to AZD1222 COVID-19 vaccine. CDR1 is SGHAT and CDR2 is FQNNGV in the germline V gene. Trimming at V came to 0 bases and at J to 2 bases, leaving 5 bases not matched to a gene. CDR3 size: 16 residues. Study outcomes and limitations: CD4 TCRs covered the whole spike, strongest at regions 160-218 and 743-854. The number of AZD1222 recipients seropositive at baseline was only five to seven. Sampled repertoires all dated from after the peak T cell response. A rise in Spike-specific TCR breadth and depth followed two AZD1222 doses.

The chain carries TRBV11-2 and TRBJ2-7; 9 bases are shared with TRBD1. This specimen consisted of peripheral blood, obtained on day 0 of AZD1222 vaccination. The sequence was collected from an adult in good health. For the CDR3, the DNA is TGTGCCAGCAGCTTAGAAGGGACAGGGCGCCCCTACGAGCAGTACTTC. Translating gives CASSLEGTGRPYEQYF.